The rows below give T cell receptor beta chains drawn from one sample of a study of identical twins. TCRdb fed the 5' RACE reads into MiXCR, producing one record per CDR3 protein. The sample contains hundreds of thousands of distinct CDR3 sequences, 12% of which appear only once. Separately, the same data were catalogued under a study of yellow fever vaccine responses in identical twins.

Sequences were obtained from PBMCs. These receptors were collected from a woman under 30 in good health. Both conserved end residues are part of each CDR3. D genes are given only for firm matches. Clone sizes are given selectively: once, few, many, or a class where the clone is expanded.

v_gene	j_gene	d_gene	abundance	CDR3nt	CDR3aa
TRBV15	TRBJ1-1	.	many	TGTGCCACCAGCCCAGAAGGAGGCGAAGCTTTCTTT	CATSPEGGEAFF
TRBV5-1	TRBJ2-3	.	.	TGCGCCAGCAGCTCGGAATATTTCACAGATACGCAGTATTTT	CASSSEYFTDTQYF
TRBV5-1	TRBJ1-4	TRBD1	few	TGCGCCAGCAAAGAGGGACAGGCGGAAGAACTGTTTTTT	CASKEGQAEELFF
TRBV3-1	TRBJ1-3	.	many	TGTGCCAGCAGCCACCGGACAGCTGGAAACACCATATATTTT	CASSHRTAGNTIYF
TRBV11-2	TRBJ2-1	.	few	TGTGCCAGCAGCAGAACCTCGTCCAGCTCCCCCGTGACTAATGAGCAGTTCTTC	CASSRTSSSSPVTNEQFF
TRBV3-1	TRBJ2-1	.	.	TGTGCCTCCAGCCAAGGCCTGCTTGAGACTAAAGACCTTCATGAGCAGTTCTTC	CASSQGLLETKDLHEQFF
TRBV6-4	TRBJ2-2	TRBD2	.	TGTGCCTTCTGCTCCCACTGGCCCCTAGCGGGGGGTTACACCGGGGAGCTGTTTTTT	CAFCSHWPLAGGYTGELFF
TRBV3-1	TRBJ1-1	TRBD1	.	TGTGCCAGCAGCCTACGACAGGGGGCGAACACTGAAGCTTTCTTT	CASSLRQGANTEAFF
TRBV3-1	TRBJ2-7	.	.	TGTGCCAGCAGCCAAGCGCCGTTCGAGCAGTACTTC	CASSQAPFEQYF
TRBV15	TRBJ2-7	.	.	TGTGCCACCAGCAGAGATCCGGGGACTGTCAACCACGAGCAGTACTTC	CATSRDPGTVNHEQYF
TRBV11-1	TRBJ1-2	TRBD1	few	TGTGCCAGCAGCTTATACGGGACAGGGGGCGACGGCTACACCTTC	CASSLYGTGGDGYTF
TRBV15	TRBJ2-1	TRBD2	.	TGTGCCACCAGCAGATCGTTAGGGGCGGGAGGGATTTACAATGAGCAGTTCTTC	CATSRSLGAGGIYNEQFF
TRBV19	TRBJ2-1	.	.	TGTGCCAGTAGTATCGGGCCGCTGGTCAATGAGCAGTTCTTC	CASSIGPLVNEQFF
TRBV15	TRBJ2-1	.	few	TGTGCCACCAGCAGAGGATCGGGCGGCACCGTGATGTACAATGAGCAGTTCTTC	CATSRGSGGTVMYNEQFF
TRBV5-6	TRBJ2-3	.	.	TGTGCCAGCAGCTTGTGGGCCAGCACAGATACGCAGTATTTT	CASSLWASTDTQYF
TRBV5-1	TRBJ1-5	.	.	TGCGCCAGCAGCTTGGCGGGGGGAGCCCAGCATTTT	CASSLAGGAQHF
TRBV7-6	TRBJ2-1	.	many	TGTGCCAGCAGCTTACAGGCCTTGAATGAGCAGTTCTTC	CASSLQALNEQFF
TRBV15	TRBJ2-5	TRBD2	few	TGTGCCACCTATACCTGGCTAGCGGGGAAAGAGACCCAGTACTTC	CATYTWLAGKETQYF
TRBV7-8	TRBJ2-5	TRBD2	.	TGTGCCAGCAGCTTAGCGGTCCCGGGACTAGGCGGAGAGACCCAGTACTTC	CASSLAVPGLGGETQYF
TRBV29-1	TRBJ1-1	.	few	TGCAGCGTTGAGATACAGGGTGAAGCTTTCTTT	CSVEIQGEAFF
TRBV4-1	TRBJ2-3	.	.	TGCGCCAGCAGCCAAGAATTCTCTAGGGGTTATACGCAGTATTTT	CASSQEFSRGYTQYF
TRBV12-3/TRBV12-4	TRBJ2-5	.	few	TGTGCCAGCAGTTTAGTTGGCACTAGAGCGGAGACCCAGTACTTC	CASSLVGTRAETQYF
TRBV6-5	TRBJ1-2	TRBD1	.	TGTGCCAGCAGTTACGGATCGACAGGGTATGGCTACACCTTC	CASSYGSTGYGYTF
TRBV5-1	TRBJ1-4	.	.	TGCGCCAGCAGCCCCCAATATCAACCTGAAAAACTGTTTTTT	CASSPQYQPEKLFF
TRBV5-1	TRBJ2-7	.	.	TGCGCCAGCAGTGACCCCGTGGGTCACGGGGCCGAGCAGTACTTC	CASSDPVGHGAEQYF
TRBV2	TRBJ1-1	TRBD1	many	TGTGCCGGAGGGACAGAGCTGAACACTGAAGCTTTCTTT	CAGGTELNTEAFF
TRBV5-1	TRBJ2-3	TRBD1	few	TGCGCCAGCAGCAATGAGGGACAGGGGACAGATACGCAGTATTTT	CASSNEGQGTDTQYF
TRBV5-1	TRBJ1-1	.	.	TGCGCCAGCAGCTTTACCCCAGATATGAACACTGAAGCTTTCTTT	CASSFTPDMNTEAFF
TRBV12-3/TRBV12-4	TRBJ1-2	.	.	TGTGCCAGCAGCGGGGGCCCAAAGTTTAACTATGGCTACACCTTC	CASSGGPKFNYGYTF
TRBV6-5	TRBJ1-3	.	few	TGTGCCAGCAGTTACTCACGGGGAGTTGGAAACACCATATATTTT	CASSYSRGVGNTIYF
TRBV2	TRBJ1-6	TRBD1	.	TGTGCCAGCGTTGGACAGGGGAGGAATTCACCCCTCCACTTT	CASVGQGRNSPLHF
TRBV3-1	TRBJ2-1	.	few	TGTGCCAGCAGCCAGACGACCGGCTCCTACAATGAGCAGTTCTTC	CASSQTTGSYNEQFF
TRBV15	TRBJ2-3	.	few	TGTGCCACCAGCAGTGATAGCGGCCCCATGGATACGCAGTATTTT	CATSSDSGPMDTQYF
TRBV6-2/TRBV6-3	TRBJ2-1	.	few	TGTGCCAGCAGTACCGGACTAAACTCCTACAATGAGCAGTTCTTC	CASSTGLNSYNEQFF
TRBV5-4	TRBJ2-7	TRBD2	few	TGTGCCAGCAGCGCGGGAGGCCTTCCCTACGAGCAGTACTTC	CASSAGGLPYEQYF
TRBV10-3	TRBJ2-1	.	many	TGTGCCATCAGTGAGAGGCCGTGGGATGAGCAGTTCTTC	CAISERPWDEQFF
TRBV28	TRBJ2-1	.	many	TGTGCCAGCAGCCCTTTGTGGTCCGGGTTGGGGGTCGGTGAGCAGTTCTTC	CASSPLWSGLGVGEQFF
TRBV11-2	TRBJ2-5	.	few	TGTGCCAGCAGCTTAGGAGCTAGGGCAGAGACCCAGTACTTC	CASSLGARAETQYF
TRBV3-1	TRBJ1-1	.	.	TGTGCCAGCAGCCTCCTCGGCGTTGAAGCTTTCTTT	CASSLLGVEAFF
TRBV28	TRBJ2-1	TRBD1	.	TGTGCCAGCATCAGCTCGGACAGGCCGAATGAGCAGTTCTTC	CASISSDRPNEQFF
TRBV28	TRBJ2-1	TRBD2	.	TGTGCCAGCAGTCGTGGGGGGACTAGCGATGAGCAGTTCTTC	CASSRGGTSDEQFF
TRBV28	TRBJ1-3	TRBD1	.	TGTGCCAGCAGGGCAGGGGGTCCCTCTGGAAACACCATATATTTT	CASRAGGPSGNTIYF
TRBV4-2	TRBJ2-1	TRBD2	few	TGTGCCAGCAGCCAAGGACTAGCGGGTACCTCCTACAATGAGCAGTTCTTC	CASSQGLAGTSYNEQFF
TRBV7-8	TRBJ2-1	.	many	TGTGCCAGCACCCAAGCGAGTAGCGGTATATACAATGAGCAGTTCTTC	CASTQASSGIYNEQFF